The rows below give T cell receptor beta chains drawn from one sample of a study of vaccination and CD4 T cells after COVID-19. These receptors are not linked to any known antigen. One entry per CDR3 protein results from TCRdb running MiXCR on the PCR reads. The table has 13,000 or so distinct CDR3 sequences, 40% to 50% seen once; the top ten hold approximately 8.8%. Input material: CD4+ T cells from blood, cultured in vitro. The receptors stem from a human donor who had recovered from COVID-19. The CDR3 runs from the conserved cysteine through the conserved F or W. A D gene is named only where the DNA matches it firmly. Not every row has a clone size; where given, it reads once, few, many or a size class.

clone_size	d_call	v_call	j_call	cdr3_aa	cdr3_nt
NA	NA	TRBV7-9	TRBJ2-1	CASSLEGLRYNEQFF	TGTGCCAGCAGTCTCGAGGGTCTACGATACAATGAGCAGTTCTTC
NA	NA	TRBV19	TRBJ1-2	CASSIDPQLGYTF	TGTGCCAGTAGTATAGATCCACAGCTTGGCTACACCTTC
NA	NA	TRBV7-6	TRBJ2-5	CASSLTFVGVEAQYF	TGTGCCAGCAGCTTAACGTTTGTAGGGGTAGAGGCCCAGTACTTC
large	TRBD1	TRBV5-1	TRBJ1-1	CASSAGQGANTEAFF	TGCGCCAGCAGCGCGGGACAGGGGGCGAACACTGAAGCTTTCTTT
NA	NA	TRBV7-8	TRBJ1-6	CASSFEAARGALHF	TGTGCCAGCAGCTTCGAAGCCGCTCGGGGGGCCCTCCACTTT
few	TRBD1	TRBV6-2/TRBV6-3	TRBJ1-3	CASRKGTASGNTIYF	TGTGCCAGCAGGAAGGGGACAGCCTCTGGAAACACCATATATTTT
NA	TRBD2	TRBV11-2	TRBJ2-2	CASSLILAGGSTGELFF	TGTGCCAGCAGCTTGATCCTAGCGGGGGGATCCACCGGGGAGCTGTTTTTT
few	TRBD2	TRBV7-8	TRBJ2-7	CASSARSGTSVNEQYF	TGTGCCAGCAGCGCTAGATCCGGGACTAGCGTGAACGAGCAGTACTTC
few	NA	TRBV20-1	TRBJ2-3	CSARIPPPKDTQYF	TGCAGTGCTAGGATTCCACCCCCGAAAGATACGCAGTATTTT
NA	NA	TRBV6-1	TRBJ2-7	CASKVEMGNYEQYF	TGTGCCAGCAAGGTCGAAATGGGGAACTACGAGCAGTACTTC
NA	NA	TRBV7-2	TRBJ2-3	CASSLQGPDTQYF	TGTGCCAGCAGCTTACAGGGTCCAGATACGCAGTATTTT
NA	NA	TRBV15	TRBJ1-2	CATSRDRGAYGYTF	TGTGCCACCAGCAGAGATCGGGGGGCCTATGGCTACACCTTC
NA	TRBD1	TRBV4-1	TRBJ1-1	CASSQDDLTQGYTEAFF	TGCGCCAGCAGCCAAGATGATCTGACACAGGGGTACACTGAAGCTTTCTTT
NA	NA	TRBV19	TRBJ2-7	CASKEGTFSYEQYF	TGTGCCAGTAAGGAGGGCACTTTTTCCTACGAGCAGTACTTC
few	NA	TRBV2	TRBJ1-2	CASSVDSNYGYTF	TGTGCCAGCAGTGTGGACAGTAACTATGGCTACACCTTC
NA	TRBD1	TRBV19	TRBJ1-6	CASTPGQVNSPLHF	TGTGCCAGTACCCCGGGACAGGTGAATTCACCCCTCCACTTT
NA	NA	TRBV7-2	TRBJ1-4	CASSLVQGSEKLFF	TGTGCCAGCAGCTTAGTACAGGGCTCAGAAAAACTGTTTTTT
NA	TRBD1	TRBV7-6	TRBJ1-1	CASSPGTGGTEAFF	TGTGCCAGCAGCCCCGGGACAGGGGGGACTGAAGCTTTCTTT
once	NA	TRBV29-1	TRBJ2-1	CSVDLVTYNEQFF	TGCAGCGTTGATTTAGTTACCTACAATGAGCAGTTCTTC
medium-sized	NA	TRBV11-2	TRBJ1-2	CASSQTGRGNYGYTF	TGTGCCAGCAGTCAGACAGGCAGAGGGAACTATGGCTACACCTTC
NA	NA	TRBV5-6	TRBJ2-5	CASSQTSSTQTQYF	TGTGCCAGCAGCCAAACATCTAGCACCCAGACCCAGTACTTC
once	TRBD1	TRBV19	TRBJ2-7	CASGPTGDIMYEQYF	TGTGCCAGCGGCCCAACAGGGGATATAATGTACGAGCAGTACTTC
few	TRBD1	TRBV20-1	TRBJ1-2	CSARDQTGGIYGYTF	TGCAGTGCTAGAGACCAGACAGGGGGCATCTATGGCTACACCTTC
NA	NA	TRBV2	TRBJ2-2	CASSETGFTGELFF	TGTGCCAGCAGTGAAACCGGATTCACCGGGGAGCTGTTTTTT
few	TRBD1	TRBV27	TRBJ1-6	CASSIGTGANSPLHF	TGTGCCAGCAGTATAGGGACAGGGGCTAATTCACCCCTCCACTTT
NA	TRBD1	TRBV7-2	TRBJ1-2	CASSVLTWTGENWRSYGYTF	TGTGCCAGCAGCGTTCTAACTTGGACAGGGGAGAATTGGCGAAGCTATGGCTACACCTTC
NA	NA	TRBV6-2/TRBV6-3	TRBJ2-4	CASSYSSRYGESKNIQYF	TGTGCCAGCAGTTACTCGAGCAGGTACGGGGAGTCCAAAAACATTCAGTACTTC
NA	TRBD2	TRBV2	TRBJ2-7	CASSALRTSGSSEQYF	TGTGCCAGCAGCGCACTACGGACTAGCGGGAGTTCCGAGCAGTACTTC
few	NA	TRBV20-1	TRBJ2-1	CSARGAGANNEQFF	TGCAGTGCTAGAGGGGCAGGGGCCAACAATGAGCAGTTCTTC
few	TRBD1	TRBV6-1	TRBJ2-5	CASRQTGQGRETQYF	TGTGCCAGCAGACAAACCGGACAGGGGCGAGAGACCCAGTACTTC
NA	TRBD1	TRBV7-7	TRBJ2-5	CASSSDRGGETQYF	TGTGCCAGCAGCTCTGACAGGGGCGGCGAGACCCAGTACTTC
NA	NA	TRBV6-2/TRBV6-3	TRBJ1-5	CASSYSNLRYSNQPQHF	TGTGCCAGCAGTTACTCGAATCTCCGCTATAGCAATCAGCCCCAGCATTTT
NA	NA	TRBV11-2	TRBJ2-5	CASSSPRIYLGAQYF	TGTGCCAGCAGCTCCCCGAGGATCTACTTGGGGGCCCAGTACTTC
NA	TRBD2	TRBV7-9	TRBJ2-5	CASSLWGTSAQETQYF	TGTGCCAGCAGCTTATGGGGGACTAGCGCACAAGAGACCCAGTACTTC
NA	NA	TRBV20-1	TRBJ1-6	CSAITGTGENSPLHF	TGCAGTGCTATAACTGGGACCGGCGAGAATTCACCCCTCCACTTT
NA	TRBD2	TRBV7-2	TRBJ2-7	CASSLAASGSITSGEQYF	TGTGCCAGCAGCTTAGCGGCTAGCGGGAGTATCACGTCGGGGGAGCAGTACTTC
NA	NA	TRBV7-9	TRBJ1-1	CASSYLNTEAFF	TGTGCCAGCAGCTACTTGAACACTGAAGCTTTCTTT
NA	TRBD2	TRBV20-1	TRBJ2-1	CSARTGTSASYNEQFF	TGCAGTGCTAGGACCGGGACTAGCGCCTCCTACAATGAGCAGTTCTTC
NA	NA	TRBV20-1	TRBJ2-1	CSARDYWGDGSYNEQFF	TGCAGTGCTAGAGATTACTGGGGCGATGGCTCCTACAATGAGCAGTTCTTC
NA	NA	TRBV20-1	TRBJ1-5	CSARDDGVYSNQPQHF	TGCAGTGCTAGAGATGACGGGGTATATAGCAATCAGCCCCAGCATTTT
NA	TRBD1	TRBV4-1	TRBJ1-1	CASSRKDRVQGTEAFF	TGCGCCAGCAGCCGGAAGGACAGGGTTCAGGGCACTGAAGCTTTCTTT
few	NA	TRBV27	TRBJ1-1	CASSLTVRGTEAFF	TGTGCCAGCAGTTTGACAGTAAGAGGGACTGAAGCTTTCTTT
NA	NA	TRBV7-9	TRBJ2-7	CASSLGQGTYEQYF	TGTGCCAGCAGCTTAGGGCAGGGGACCTACGAGCAGTACTTC
NA	TRBD1	TRBV7-6	TRBJ1-1	CASSSRTGNTEAFF	TGTGCCAGCAGCTCGAGGACAGGGAACACTGAAGCTTTCTTT
NA	NA	TRBV11-2	TRBJ2-1	CASSLIVYNEQLF	TGTGCCAGCAGCTTAATAGTCTACAATGAGCAGCTCTTC